The rows below give T cell receptor beta chains drawn from one sample of a study of blood T cell repertoires in COVID-19. Profiled with immunoSEQ multiplex PCR; TCRdb holds only in-frame clones, not every one. The repertoire holds 200,000 to 250,000 clones, with 88% as singletons. Sequencing was performed on peripheral blood. The receptor set was obtained from a man younger than 35 with active or convalescent COVID-19. The CDR3 runs from the conserved cysteine through the conserved F or W. D genes are given only for firm matches. Clone size is stated in some rows and not others, as once, few, many or a class when expanded.

D gene	V gene	clone size	CDR3 length	J gene	CDR3 DNA	CDR3 protein
NA	TRBV19	NA	15	TRBJ1-2	TGTGCCAGTAGTCCAACCCTACAGGGAACCTATGGCTACACCTTC	CASSPTLQGTYGYTF
NA	TRBV4-1	NA	14	TRBJ2-2	TGCGCCAGCAGCCAGCCTACGGGGGTCGGGGAGCTGTTTTTT	CASSQPTGVGELFF
NA	TRBV28	NA	13	TRBJ2-7	TGTGCCACCTCGCGGCGGATGCCCTACGAGCAGTACTTC	CATSRRMPYEQYF
TRBD1	TRBV6-1	NA	16	TRBJ2-7	TGTGCCAGCAGTGAAACTCCGGGACAGGTCACCTACGAGCAGTACTTC	CASSETPGQVTYEQYF
TRBD1	TRBV7-2	NA	14	TRBJ1-1	TGTGCCAGCAGCTTGGGCAGGGGGGCCACTGAAGCTTTCTTT	CASSLGRGATEAFF
NA	TRBV7-2	NA	14	TRBJ2-7	TGTGCCAGCAGCTTAACGTCGGGTACCTACGAGCAGTACTTC	CASSLTSGTYEQYF
NA	TRBV11-2	NA	14	TRBJ2-7	TGTGCCAGCAGACACACGGCAGGGTGGGACGAGCAGTACTTC	CASRHTAGWDEQYF
TRBD1	TRBV7-3	NA	15	TRBJ2-7	TGTGCCAGCAGCCTTAGGGACAGACCTACTGTGCCGCAGTACTTC	CASSLRDRPTVPQYF
NA	TRBV29-1	NA	14	TRBJ2-3	TGCAGCGTCGGATGGAGGGGTCAGCCGGATACGCAGTATTTT	CSVGWRGQPDTQYF
NA	TRBV6-5	NA	12	TRBJ1-2	TGTGCGCTCGGGGTCCGATCCTATGGCTACACCTTC	CALGVRSYGYTF
NA	TRBV2	NA	12	TRBJ2-1	TGTGCCAGCAGTGAGCCTATTATCGAGCAGTTCTTC	CASSEPIIEQFF
TRBD2	TRBV24-1	once	17	TRBJ2-1	TGTGCCACCAGTGATAGAAGACTAGCGGGCTCCTACAATGAGCAGTTCTTC	CATSDRRLAGSYNEQFF
NA	TRBV6-5	NA	15	TRBJ1-1	TGTGCCAGCAGGGGGACTGGGTCCCAGGGAACTGAAGCTTTCTTT	CASRGTGSQGTEAFF
TRBD1	TRBV27	NA	15	TRBJ1-2	TGTGCCAGCAGTTTATCGGCAGGGGGCCTTGAGGGCTACACCTTC	CASSLSAGGLEGYTF
NA	TRBV27	NA	15	TRBJ1-4	TGTGCCAGCAGTTCTGTAAGTCGTCGGAATGAAAAACTGTTTTTT	CASSSVSRRNEKLFF
NA	TRBV19	NA	14	TRBJ1-1	TGTGCCAGCGAACTTGGGCGGGCAAACACTGAAGCTTTCTTT	CASELGRANTEAFF
TRBD1	TRBV18	NA	18	TRBJ2-6	TGTGCCAGCTCACCAAGGGGACAGGGGGCGGCTGGGGCCAACGTCCTGACTTTC	CASSPRGQGAAGANVLTF
TRBD1	TRBV18	NA	15	TRBJ1-3	TGTGCCAGCTCACCGACAGGGGCCTCTGGAAACACCATATATTTT	CASSPTGASGNTIYF
NA	TRBV2	NA	14	TRBJ2-2	TGTGCCAGCAGTGTCCCGAGAGACACCGGGGAGCTGTTTTTT	CASSVPRDTGELFF
TRBD2	TRBV24-1	NA	16	TRBJ2-1	TGTGCCACGCCGAGACTAGCGGGGGGCTCCTACAATGAGCAGTTCTTC	CATPRLAGGSYNEQFF
NA	TRBV5-1	NA	15	TRBJ1-1	TGCGCCAGCAGCTTCTTGACAGAAATGAACACTGAAGCTTTCTTT	CASSFLTEMNTEAFF
NA	TRBV5-5	NA	14	TRBJ1-1	TGTGCCAGCAGCAAGCTCGCCCAGAACACTGAAGCTTTCTTT	CASSKLAQNTEAFF
TRBD2	TRBV6-5	NA	13	TRBJ2-5	TGTGCCAGCAGTTCGGGGGGGAAAGAGACCCAGTACTTC	CASSSGGKETQYF
NA	TRBV3-1/TRBV3-2	NA	16	TRBJ2-3	TGTGCCAGCAGCCAAGGGGACTCCGGCTTTGCAGATACGCAGTATTTT	CASSQGDSGFADTQYF
NA	TRBV24-1	NA	14	TRBJ1-5	TGTGCCACCAGTCCCGAGGGAGTGTCGGAGCCCCAGCATTTT	CATSPEGVSEPQHF
TRBD1	TRBV18	NA	14	TRBJ1-1	TGTGCCAGCTCACAAAGCAGGGGGCTGAATGTGGCTTTCTTT	CASSQSRGLNVAFF
NA	TRBV5-6	NA	15	TRBJ1-1	TGTGCCAGCAGCTTGGTTGGGCAGGGCCTAGGGGAAGCTTTCTTT	CASSLVGQGLGEAFF
NA	TRBV7-6	NA	17	TRBJ1-3	TGTGCCAGCAGCGTCCTGGGGGGGGCGAACTCTGGAAACACCATATATTTT	CASSVLGGANSGNTIYF
TRBD2	TRBV7-8	NA	20	TRBJ2-1	TGTGCCAGCAGCTTAGCGCCGGAAGCCCAAGCGGGAGGTCACCACAATGAGCAGTTCTTC	CASSLAPEAQAGGHHNEQFF
TRBD2	TRBV30	NA	13	TRBJ2-3	TGTGCCTGTACGGGGGGTGGGCATGATACGCAGTATTTT	CACTGGGHDTQYF
NA	TRBV29-1	NA	12	TRBJ1-6	TGCAGCGCGACAACAGGAAATTCACCCCTCCACTTT	CSATTGNSPLHF
NA	TRBV2	NA	15	TRBJ1-6	TGTGCCAGCACGGCGACAGAAACATATAATTCACCCCTCCACTTT	CASTATETYNSPLHF
NA	TRBV28	NA	13	TRBJ1-2	TGTGCCAGCAGTTTGGCGGGCCCCTACGGCTACACCTTC	CASSLAGPYGYTF
NA	TRBV7-2	NA	13	TRBJ2-7	TGTGCCAGCAGCTTAGAGTGGGGGCGAGAGCAGTACTTC	CASSLEWGREQYF
NA	TRBV30	NA	16	TRBJ1-4	TGTGCCTGGAGTAGCCTCCCAGGAACAACTAATGAAAAACTGTTTTTT	CAWSSLPGTTNEKLFF
TRBD1	TRBV19	NA	14	TRBJ1-6	TGTGCCAGTAGTCTACAGGGGGGGGATTCACCCCTCCACTTT	CASSLQGGDSPLHF
TRBD1	TRBV5-1	NA	16	TRBJ1-4	TGCGCCAGCAGCTTGGTGGGGACAGCCTCTAATGAAAAACTGTTTTTT	CASSLVGTASNEKLFF
NA	TRBV21-1	once	16	TRBJ2-5	TGTGCCAGCAGCAAAGGGACCAGCGGGAGTAGAGAGACCCAGTACTTC	CASSKGTSGSRETQYF
NA	TRBV5-4	NA	14	TRBJ1-4	TGTGCCAGCAGCACCCGAGACAGTAATGAAAAACTGTTTTTT	CASSTRDSNEKLFF
NA	TRBV6-4	NA	13	TRBJ1-1	TGTGCCAGCAGTGAGACAGGGAACACTGAAGCTTTCTTT	CASSETGNTEAFF
TRBD2	TRBV3-1/TRBV3-2	NA	18	TRBJ2-1	TGTGCCAGCAGCCAAGTAACTAGCGGGAGTAAGAGTTACAATGAGCAGTTCTTC	CASSQVTSGSKSYNEQFF
TRBD2	TRBV4-1	NA	17	TRBJ2-3	TGCGCCAGCAGCCCGGCACCGGGACTAGCCGTAGCAGATACGCAGTATTTT	CASSPAPGLAVADTQYF
TRBD1	TRBV29-1	NA	20	TRBJ2-1	TGCAGCGTTGAAGAGTTGCCGGGACAGGGAGACCTTCACGACTACAATGAGCAGTTCTTC	CSVEELPGQGDLHDYNEQFF